What follows are 7 T cell receptor beta chains derived from one specimen sequenced in a study of cytotoxic CD8 clonotypes in ibrutinib-treated CLL. Data came from immunoSEQ multiplex PCR; TCRdb stores just in-frame clones and leaves some out. This sample has fewer than 35,000 clones; more than 65% occur once, and the top ten carry 54%. Source: PBMCs, taken after 24 months of ibrutinib treatment. The receptors were gathered from a human donor with chronic lymphocytic leukemia.

This chain links TRBV6-1 with TRBJ2-5; D possibly uses TRBD1 or TRBD2 (5 bases each). Germline V gene lookup returns CDR1 MNHNS and CDR2 SASEGT. Trimming took off 0 bases at V and 7 bases at J, with 15 bases between the two ends. This CDR3 has 15 residues. CDR3 bases: TGTGCCAGCAGTGAAGCGCCGGGACGTGGGGGGACCCAGTACTTC. It specifies CASSEAPGRGGTQYF.

The chain is built from TRBV6-1 and TRBJ2-3; D tentatively fits TRBD1 or TRBD2 (5 bases each). Germline-derived CDR1 and CDR2 are MNHNS and SASEGT. This CDR3 contains 13 residues. The V gene lost 0 bases and the J gene lost 6 bases, with 7 bases spanning the gap. The CDR3 coding sequence is TGTGCCAGCAGTGAAGCGTGGGGGGATACGCAGTATTTT. Its translation is CASSEAWGDTQYF.

V usage is TRBV5-6 and J usage is TRBJ2-5, with 9 bases lining up with TRBD1. The V segment lost 1 base and the J segment 5 bases; nucleotides outside the gene matches: 6. This CDR3 is 15 amino acids long. The germline V gene encodes CDR1 SGHDT and CDR2 YYEEEE. CDR3 bases: TGTGCCAGCAGCTTGAGAACAGGGGGCTTGGAGACCCAGTACTTC. Translated, it gives CASSLRTGGLETQYF.

The gene calls are TRBV30 and TRBJ1-2; TRBD1 might be the D (5 bases). This CDR3 is 15 amino acids long. Germline loops: CDR1 GTSNPN, CDR2 SVGIG (reference sequence). Trimming stripped 0 bases from V and 2 bases from J, with 13 bases between. The CDR3 coding sequence is TGTGCCTGGAGTGTACTGGGGGGGATGAACTATGGCTACACCTTC. This gives the protein CAWSVLGGMNYGYTF.

In its sample, this clone was seen once. The genes are TRBV27 and TRBJ2-3; TRBD1 is a possible D gene (5 bases). The V gene's germline CDR1 is MNHEY and CDR2 SMNVEV (reference sequence). This CDR3 comprises 14 residues. V was clipped by 4 bases and J by 0 bases, with 8 bases between them. The CDR3 DNA is TGTGCCAGCAGTTGGCGACAGAGCACAGATACGCAGTATTTT. As protein: CASSWRQSTDTQYF.

The chain has TRBV9 and TRBJ2-6; D is uncertain. CDR3 length equals 15 residues. V shed 4 bases and J shed 0 bases, with 8 bases lying between them. Germline CDR1 and CDR2: SGDLS and YYNGEE. CDR3 sequence reads: CASSIQHSGANVLTF. CDR3 sequence (DNA): TGTGCCAGCAGCATACAGCACTCTGGGGCCAACGTCCTGACTTTC.

This clone has more than one count but fewer than ten. V usage is TRBV5-1 and J usage is TRBJ1-2; D is perhaps TRBD1 (6 bases). Trimming took off 0 bases at V and 1 base at J, with 10 bases between the two ends. The CDR3 runs to 15 residues. Per germline, CDR1 SGHRS and CDR2 YFSETQ. The CDR3 DNA reads TGCGCCAGCAGCTTGGCCCCACAGGGTAACTATGGCTACACCTTC. It specifies CASSLAPQGNYGYTF.